Here is one T cell receptor (beta chain) with its context. Its cognate antigen is unknown. V lost 3 bases and J lost 2, with 7 bases in between. The germline CDR1 and CDR2 sequences are KGHSH and LQKENI. The CDR3 has 13 residues. Donors had nominal health at sampling but likely had unrecorded immune exposures. The sample is drawn from a study of cytomegalovirus exposure and HLA in healthy donors. Findings of the study overall: Data from an earlier analysis indicated that most TCR beta V segments were productive either about 87% or about 30% of the time.

The primer mix had 60 Vbeta and 13 Jbeta primers. The data were produced by immunoSEQ multiplex PCR, yet TCRdb's version contains in-frame clones alone and is incomplete. The profile shows about 100,000 clones, about 70% of them singletons. The chain uses TRBV18 and TRBJ2-5, with unresolved D. The sequenced material came from PBMCs. This receptor was taken from a woman between 18 and 30 years old in good health and CMV-seropositive. CDR3 in DNA: TGTGCCAGCTCACCGCGGTTACAAGAGACCCAGTACTTC. Its translation: CASSPRLQETQYF.